This T cell receptor beta chain was identified in a study of blood T cell repertoires in COVID-19 (dated by TCRdb to 2018 to 2020). Describing the broader study: Collaborator samples came from the United States, Italy and Spain and covered acute and convalescent phases of COVID-19. The prospective study material was composed of cDNA or gDNA derived from T cells, B-cell-depleted T cells, or PBMCs. Where available, HLA class I and class II types were obtained from metadata supplied by the sample provider rather than from assay-based typing. Deeply sampled blood TCRbeta repertoires from subjects exposed to, actively infected with, or recovered from COVID-19 were included in the dataset. Samples were obtained from the ongoing ImmuneRACE study (first 160 participants) and from over a thousand subjects provided by 6 global collaborators. The repertoires were made available in a free public database intended to serve as a resource for research on the immune response to SARS-CoV-2. A de-identified subject ID, COVID-19 status, age in years and sex were almost always included in the sample metadata. Study-level results and caveats: The quantity of clinical and demographic metadata differed by source and by participant and was supplied without curation.

Points on this clone: No antigen is known for it. No base quality values were provided; no much bigger clone lies one nucleotide off.

From V the trimming removes 6 bases and from J it removes 0 bases, while the gene matches leave 11 bases of the junction unaccounted for. CDR1 and CDR2, looked up from the germline V gene (reference sequence), are MNHEY and SMNVEV. From the cysteine through the phenylalanine, the CDR3 covers 18 amino acids. The retained sequence is limited to the CDR3, 54 bases, with the frame set at the first base. Whole blood was collected in K2EDTA tubes by collaborating institutions according to the institutions' own protocols. For TCRbeta analysis, collaborators shipped samples in one of three forms: frozen whole blood, isolated PBMCs, or DNA extracted from either of those sample types. TCRbeta CDR3 regions were amplified from genomic DNA using the immunoSEQ Assay, a bias-controlled multiplex PCR. Turning to the authors' computational methods: The number of nucleated cells in each sample was estimated by amplification of reference gene primers within the assay. To quantify the absolute abundance of each unique TCRbeta CDR3 rearrangement, sequence reads were collapsed and filtered. For each sample, productive Simpson clonality was calculated by taking the square root of Simpson's diversity index across productive rearrangements. TCRdb carries this immuneACCESS record with in-frame sequences only. Its versions omit some clonotypes, under half of them owing to an unresolved V gene in the studies checked, with the rest unexplained. That table gives V, J and clone size, and the DNA gave D and trimming. For this sample the table gives roughly 280,000 clones, of which about 89% were detected only once. Of the sample, over 8% falls within the top ten clones.

This TCR derives from a man aged 40-55 years with active or convalescent COVID-19. Sample: peripheral blood. The sequence is built from TRBV27 and TRBJ2-6; TRBD1 agrees with 7 junctional bases. The nucleotide sequence reads TGTGCCAGCAGCTACTTGCCGGGACAGAGCTCTGGGGCCAACGTCCTGACTTTC. This translates into CASSYLPGQSSGANVLTF.